These T cell receptor beta chains were read from a single sample in a study of T cell changes during pregnancy in multiple sclerosis. The data were produced by immunoSEQ multiplex PCR, yet TCRdb's version contains in-frame clones alone and is incomplete. Among some 19,000 clones, 80% to 90% were seen once, and the ten largest hold nearly 5.5%. The sample here was CD8+ T cells from peripheral blood mononuclear cells, taken after pregnancy. The source of these receptors is a female donor in good health, enrolled as a control in a pregnancy study. CDR3s include the opening cysteine and the closing phenylalanine or tryptophan. The D gene is left open where the match is weak. Rows may omit the clone size; those that give it use once, few, many or a size class.

len: 13; j_gene: TRBJ1-2; abundance: NA; d_gene: NA; v_gene: TRBV5-5; CDR3nt: TGTGCCAGCAGCCTCGACAGTAACTATGGCTACACCTTC; CDR3aa: CASSLDSNYGYTF
len: 15; j_gene: TRBJ2-1; abundance: NA; d_gene: TRBD2; v_gene: TRBV15; CDR3nt: TGTGCCACCAGCCTCCAAAGCGGGGATCCCAATGAGCAGTTCTTC; CDR3aa: CATSLQSGDPNEQFF
len: 16; j_gene: TRBJ2-5; abundance: NA; d_gene: TRBD2; v_gene: TRBV7-9; CDR3nt: TGTGCCAGCAGCTCATATTCGGGGGGGTCTTTAGAGACCCAGTACTTC; CDR3aa: CASSSYSGGSLETQYF
len: 15; j_gene: TRBJ1-1; abundance: NA; d_gene: NA; v_gene: TRBV19; CDR3nt: TGTGCCAGTAGTACCCGTGGATGGGGGCGGACTGAAGCTTTCTTT; CDR3aa: CASSTRGWGRTEAFF
len: 13; j_gene: TRBJ1-3; abundance: NA; d_gene: NA; v_gene: TRBV6-6; CDR3nt: TGTGCCAGCATCCAGGACTCTGGAAACACCATATATTTT; CDR3aa: CASIQDSGNTIYF
len: 16; j_gene: TRBJ2-3; abundance: NA; d_gene: NA; v_gene: TRBV6-6; CDR3nt: TGTGCCAGCAGTCCCCGGGACTCCAAAAACACAGATACGCAGTATTTT; CDR3aa: CASSPRDSKNTDTQYF
len: 14; j_gene: TRBJ2-7; abundance: NA; d_gene: TRBD1; v_gene: TRBV5-4; CDR3nt: TGTGCCAGCAGCTTCGGGACAGAAATCCACGAGCAGTACTTC; CDR3aa: CASSFGTEIHEQYF
len: 16; j_gene: TRBJ2-5; abundance: NA; d_gene: TRBD1; v_gene: TRBV5-1; CDR3nt: TGCGCCAGCAGCTTGGGACAGGGATTTGTCCAAGAGACCCAGTACTTC; CDR3aa: CASSLGQGFVQETQYF
len: 14; j_gene: TRBJ1-1; abundance: NA; d_gene: TRBD1; v_gene: TRBV27; CDR3nt: TGTGCCAGCACCCTGATACAGGGGGCCCCTGAAGCTTTCTTT; CDR3aa: CASTLIQGAPEAFF
len: 14; j_gene: TRBJ2-7; abundance: NA; d_gene: TRBD1; v_gene: TRBV28; CDR3nt: TGTGCCAGCCAAAACCGGGACAGTCTATACGAGCAGTACTTC; CDR3aa: CASQNRDSLYEQYF
len: 12; j_gene: TRBJ1-1; abundance: once; d_gene: NA; v_gene: TRBV9; CDR3nt: TGTGCCAGCAGCGCTATCCAGGGACTAGCTTTCTTT; CDR3aa: CASSAIQGLAFF
len: 15; j_gene: TRBJ1-5; abundance: NA; d_gene: NA; v_gene: TRBV7-2; CDR3nt: TGTGCCAGCAGCTTAGCGGGCCTTAGCAATCAGCCCCAGCATTTT; CDR3aa: CASSLAGLSNQPQHF
len: 17; j_gene: TRBJ1-2; abundance: NA; d_gene: NA; v_gene: TRBV15; CDR3nt: TGTGCCACCAGCAGAGTCTACAGCTCTACCGACAACTATGGCTACACCTTC; CDR3aa: CATSRVYSSTDNYGYTF
len: 15; j_gene: TRBJ1-2; abundance: NA; d_gene: NA; v_gene: TRBV27; CDR3nt: TGTGCCAGCAGTTTATCGACCGGGAGAGACTATGGCTACACCTTC; CDR3aa: CASSLSTGRDYGYTF
len: 13; j_gene: TRBJ1-1; abundance: NA; d_gene: NA; v_gene: TRBV7-2; CDR3nt: TGTGCCAGCAGCTCCGCACAGGGCACTGAAGCTTTCTTT; CDR3aa: CASSSAQGTEAFF
len: 15; j_gene: TRBJ1-1; abundance: NA; d_gene: TRBD1; v_gene: TRBV18; CDR3nt: TGTGCCAGCTCACTACCGGGACAGGTGAACACTGAAGCTTTCTTT; CDR3aa: CASSLPGQVNTEAFF
len: 15; j_gene: TRBJ1-2; abundance: NA; d_gene: TRBD1; v_gene: TRBV5-8; CDR3nt: TGTGCCAGCAGCCCCGACAGGGGGTCCTCCTATGGCTACACCTTC; CDR3aa: CASSPDRGSSYGYTF
len: 15; j_gene: TRBJ1-2; abundance: NA; d_gene: TRBD1; v_gene: TRBV10-3; CDR3nt: TGTGCCATCAGTGAGCCGGGACAGGGGGACTATGGCTACACCTTC; CDR3aa: CAISEPGQGDYGYTF
len: 14; j_gene: TRBJ2-2; abundance: NA; d_gene: NA; v_gene: TRBV6-6; CDR3nt: TGTGCCAGCAGTTCACTAGCTAACACCGGGGAGCTGTTTTTT; CDR3aa: CASSSLANTGELFF
len: 16; j_gene: TRBJ2-3; abundance: NA; d_gene: TRBD1; v_gene: TRBV9; CDR3nt: TGTGCCAGCAGCGAGAGGACAGGGGGCGTAACAGATACGCAGTATTTT; CDR3aa: CASSERTGGVTDTQYF
len: 15; j_gene: TRBJ2-1; abundance: NA; d_gene: NA; v_gene: TRBV5-6; CDR3nt: TGTGCCAGCAGCCCGGATGTGGGGACTTACAATGAGCAGTTCTTC; CDR3aa: CASSPDVGTYNEQFF
len: 15; j_gene: TRBJ2-5; abundance: NA; d_gene: TRBD2; v_gene: TRBV30; CDR3nt: TGTGCCTGGAGGGTCGGGACTAGTGGGGATGAGACCCAGTACTTC; CDR3aa: CAWRVGTSGDETQYF
len: 17; j_gene: TRBJ1-2; abundance: NA; d_gene: NA; v_gene: TRBV19; CDR3nt: TGTGCCAGTAGTATAGATGGGACCTCGGACAGAAACTATGGCTACACCTTC; CDR3aa: CASSIDGTSDRNYGYTF
len: 12; j_gene: TRBJ2-7; abundance: NA; d_gene: NA; v_gene: TRBV5-1; CDR3nt: TGCGCCAGCAGCTTGAACTGGTACGAGCAGTACTTC; CDR3aa: CASSLNWYEQYF